This TCR beta chain was sequenced during a study of cytomegalovirus exposure and HLA in healthy donors (dated by TCRdb to the late 2010s). For context, the study as a whole: According to an earlier analysis of around 600 of the donors, some 180 million T cells yielded 117 million unique TCR beta sequences and about 300 Gb of sequence data. Donor age, sex, ethnicity and CMV serostatus were compiled together with the repertoire data. The study used immunosequencing to profile the T cell repertoires of around 600 subjects and linked those repertoires to cytomegalovirus serostatus. To decide whether each TCR beta V gene segment behaved as functional or pseudogenic, an earlier analysis of over 500 of the donors relied on high-throughput TCR beta sequencing. All discovery cohort repertoires had been generated using a single sequencing platform. The genetic ancestry cluster associated with self-reported Caucasian donors included over 80% of the roughly 360 genotyped donors. About 280 gigabases of sequencing data and about 92 million unique TCR sequences made up an early release that covered 640 HLA-typed donors. The study combined high-throughput TCR immunosequencing, statistical association of individual TCRs with disease status, and machine learning to predict cytomegalovirus infection status. Across roughly 420 genotyped donors of the cohort, an average of roughly 250,000 unique TCR beta nucleotide sequences per donor were sequenced, and roughly 20% of those sequences were non-productive. HLA typing covered class I and class II loci at four-digit resolution. The later analysis used no new phenotypic data to find candidate immune exposures, relying instead on TCR beta sequences and their occurrence across donors. Besides the first cohort of around 700 subjects, a separate validation cohort made up of roughly 120 different subjects was used. About 5 DR-DQ haplotypes were handled as single units for association and clustering, since linkage in the cohort was strong. A later genetic analysis took genome-wide SNP genotypes for about 65% of the roughly 670 donors and used that subset as a discovery cohort. Typing coverage differed by locus: A, B, C, DRB1 and DQB1 were typed in about 620-640 donors, DQA1 in approximately 520, DPA1 in 600 to 610, and DPB1 in 400 to 490. The aim of the study was to test whether cataloging public T cell receptors could identify signatures of past pathogen exposure. In a later analysis, previously published TCR beta repertoires from several hundred donors were re-analyzed and high-resolution HLA genotyping was added so that TCR occurrence patterns could be studied.

As regards this clone: Its antigen is currently not known. The junction does not match germline at one end; this may be a read error.

Based on the germline V gene (reference sequence), the CDR1 and CDR2 sequences are SSHAT and FNYEAQ. The cysteine opens and the phenylalanine closes a CDR3 of 15 amino acids. The sequence is cut down to CDR3 DNA, 45 bases in frame from base 1. The study at large found these results: In an earlier analysis of about 600 of the donors, most TCR beta V segments appeared in productive rearrangements about 87% or about 30% of the time, broadly matching IMGT annotations. Presence/absence analyses assumed roughly uniform sequencing depth across donors, an assumption that may not hold. V-gene and J-gene trimming of TCR beta chains was associated with a missense DCLRE1C variant in a later genetic analysis, and the association was replicated in an independent cohort. Assigning TCR associations to individual alleles was difficult when HLA alleles, especially DR and DQ, strongly co-occurred. Because the 87-base-pair reads could not distinguish some IMGT-functional V segments, including TRBV6-2 and TRBV6-3, those segments were excluded. A further reported finding was that TCR beta sequences accurately predicted the HLA-A and HLA-B alleles for most subjects in the first cohort. A later analysis found that most CMV-associated TCR beta chains appeared HLA-restricted, with HLA associations seemingly driven largely by CMV exposure. In a later genetic analysis, fewer N-insertions in productive TCRs were reported among donors in an Asian-associated ancestry cluster than the roughly 700-donor mean. Several of the top co-occurrence clusters appeared to be linked to parvovirus B19, influenza, CMV and Epstein-Barr virus, according to a later analysis. Because counts were too low, roughly 18 rarely observed V segments, including chromosome 9 orphons, were left out of the earlier analysis of some 640 of the donors. Most TCR sequences were seen in very few donors, while some public TCRs were found in many individuals. The authors suggested that the approach could potentially be generalized to other disease states and immunological phenotypes. The study listed 150 to 200 TCR beta chains as associated with cytomegalovirus. Correlated functional status among segregating V segments might be attributable to linkage disequilibrium, but an unknown experimental factor could not be ruled out. Immune exposure information for the cohort was limited to CMV serostatus. In a later analysis, 15,000 to 20,000 TCR beta sequences were associated with specific HLA alleles at a false discovery rate of 0.05. In a later analysis, TCR association rates were found to vary across HLA loci, with the most associated TCRs seen for DRB1 alleles and the fewest for HLA-C alleles. In vitro tests confirmed that a few of the cytomegalovirus-associated TCR beta chains recognize cytomegalovirus antigens. The cohort was sequenced for TCR beta chains only, and without alpha or paired-chain data the features that could be detected were limited. In both the original and validation cohorts, the classifier was reported to diagnose cytomegalovirus status with high specificity and sensitivity. A group of highly shared sequence variants was considered likely to be a technical artifact of the sequencing pipeline. Because some donors lacked HLA typing at each locus, the association tests relied only on the typed subset. A later analysis found that HLA-associated TCR beta chains were more clonally expanded and had lower generation probabilities than equally common non-associated chains.

The cohort comprised hundreds of healthy bone marrow donors. Cohort members were all nominally healthy when sampled, although unrecorded immune exposures were likely present. The donor was CMV seronegative and was included in the group of a few hundred seronegative cohort members. Each donor provided a peripheral blood sample, and peripheral blood mononuclear cells were used for TCR beta sequencing. The Qiagen DNeasy Blood Extraction Kit was used to extract genomic DNA from the blood cell samples. Library construction relied on the immunoSEQ multiplex PCR assay. For the multiplex PCR, a mixture combining 60 forward primers for TCR Vbeta segments and 13 reverse primers for TCR Jbeta segments was used. The CDR3 region of rearranged TCR beta genes was amplified from genomic DNA with a multiplex PCR assay. The amplified TCR beta libraries were sequenced on the Illumina HiSeq System as 87-base-pair reads. The original pipeline was this. A later analysis counted 75 million to 100 million unique TCR beta chains across the 690 or so repertoires, and some 11 million of these chains were shared by at least two donors. Raw reads were error-corrected and collapsed into unique sequences with a nearest-neighbor algorithm that merged closely related sequences to remove PCR and sequencing errors. V, D and J gene segments were assigned by aligning CDR3 sequences to IMGT reference sequences. Each retained sequence needed at least a six-nucleotide match to both a V gene segment and a J gene segment. A rearrangement counted as productive if the CDR3 had no stop codons and remained in frame with V and J, and every other rearrangement counted as non-productive. CDR3 was defined according to IMGT convention as the region running from the second conserved V-encoded cysteine to the conserved J-encoded phenylalanine. Sequences without an unambiguous match to a single V gene segment were excluded from the earlier analysis of a few hundred of the donors. In an earlier analysis of roughly 500 of the donors, V segments were called functional above 56.7% productive rearrangements and were called segregating when the between-donor standard deviation exceeded 5%. A statistical classification framework was built for diagnosing cytomegalovirus status from the catalog of TCR beta chain sequences. V and J gene assignment, in a later analysis, came from comparing TCR nucleotide sequences with IMGT/GENE-DB human TR gene sequences. A later analysis assigned CDR3 sequences and most-parsimonious VDJ recombination scenarios with the TCRdist pipeline. In a later analysis, each TCR beta chain was defined by its CDR3 amino acid sequence together with its V-gene family, and reads without a unique V-gene family were excluded. In a later analysis, 450 to 600 highly shared, low-generation-probability nucleotide sequences were removed to address suspected cross-contamination and a sequencing artifact. In a later analysis, a clonal expansion index for each public chain was calculated from normalized within-repertoire ranks of inferred template counts. A later analysis computed generation probabilities with a VDJ recombination model fitted to out-of-frame rearrangements, and checked the results against IGoR. In a later analysis, hypergeometric tests were used to score TCR-TCR, TCR-HLA and TCR-CMV co-occurrence, with a repertoire-size bias correction applied to TCR pairs. To estimate false discovery rates, a later analysis permuted the HLA or CMV assignments 20 times. In a later analysis, co-occurring TCRs were grouped with DBSCAN, and TCRdist sequence similarity was added when clustering was performed within HLA-allele-positive subsets. Repertoires with fewer than 30,000 or more than 120,000 public chains, plus five repertoires with anomalous nucleotide sharing, were excluded from co-occurrence clustering. What TCRdb holds here is the immuneACCESS table cut down to in-frame rearrangements. Part of the clones is not present; checked against another copy, under half of the missing clones reflect an unresolved V gene, and the others are unexplained. The V and J calls and the clone size are those of that table, but D and trimming were determined from the DNA. The sample has roughly 150,000 clones on record, roughly 85% of them singletons. The leading ten clones occupy about 2.4% of the sample.

This clonotype was obtained from a woman aged 18-35 years in good health and CMV-seronegative. The sequence joins TRBV7-7 to TRBJ2-7; TRBD1 aligns with 7 central bases. Sequenced material: PBMCs. The nucleotide sequence is TGTGCTAGCAGCTTCTCCGGGACAGTGGGGTACGAGCAGTACTTC. The encoded protein is CASSFSGTVGYEQYF.